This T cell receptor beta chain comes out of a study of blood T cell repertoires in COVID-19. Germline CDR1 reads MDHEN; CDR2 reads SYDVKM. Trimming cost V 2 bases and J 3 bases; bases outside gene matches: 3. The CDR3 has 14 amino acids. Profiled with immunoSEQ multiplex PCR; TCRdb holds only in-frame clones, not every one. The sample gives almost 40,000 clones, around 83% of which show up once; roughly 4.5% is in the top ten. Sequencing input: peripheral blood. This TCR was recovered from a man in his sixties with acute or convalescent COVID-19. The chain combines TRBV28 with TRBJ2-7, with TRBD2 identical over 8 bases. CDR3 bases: TGTGCCAGCAGTTTACCCAGCGGGAGCTACGAGCAGTACTTC. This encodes CASSLPSGSYEQYF. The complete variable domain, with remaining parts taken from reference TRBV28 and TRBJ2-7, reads DVKVTQSSRYLVKRTGEKVFLECVQDMDHENMFWYRQDPGLGLRLIYFSYDVKMKEKGDIPEGYSVSREKKERFSLILESASTNQTSMYLCASSLPSGSYEQYFGPGTRLTVT.